This T cell receptor beta chain was sequenced in a study of control samples from healthy donors and cancer patients. Produced via immunoSEQ multiplex PCR; TCRdb's table is partial and in-frame only. The sample has under 300,000 clones, almost 85% seen once. The CDR3 totals 13 residues. The germline V gene has CDR1 SEHNR and CDR2 FQNEAQ (reference sequence). Trimming left V 0 bases short and J 6 bases short, with 8 bases between. The chain links TRBV7-9 to TRBJ1-1; D uncertain. The source is a woman aged 55-70 years with lung cancer. Specimen: PBMCs. The chain's CDR3 is CASSLAGGPEAFF. The CDR3 DNA reads as TGTGCCAGCAGCTTAGCTGGAGGGCCTGAAGCTTTCTTT. Full variable domain (remainder filled in from reference TRBV7-9 and TRBJ1-1): DTGVSQNPRHKITKRGQNVTFRCDPISEHNRLYWYRQTLGQGPEFLTYFQNEAQLEKSRLLSDRFSAERPKGSFSTLEIQRTEQGDSAMYLCASSLAGGPEAFFGQGTRLTVV.